The TCR beta chain under discussion was sequenced for a study of identical twins. Whole-study findings and limits: While abundant cord blood beta clonotypes carried fewer insertions, memory repertoires showed no such pattern.

Using its own MiXCR run on the 5' RACE reads, TCRdb lists one record per CDR3 protein. The sample records 1.5 million to 2 million distinct CDR3 sequences, about 31% being singletons. The CDR3 has 13 amino acids. The germline V gene encodes CDR1 DFQATT and CDR2 SNEGSKA (reference sequence). Trimming left V 4 bases short and J 3 bases short, with 12 bases between. This clonotype was counted a few times. Its antigen is not identified. The chain links TRBV20-1 to TRBJ1-2; D possibly corresponds to TRBD1 (5 bases). The TCR originated in a newborn girl in good health. Specimen: cord blood. The CDR3 here is CSATPKGDYGYTF. CDR3 bases: TGCAGTGCTACCCCCAAAGGGGACTATGGCTACACCTTC.